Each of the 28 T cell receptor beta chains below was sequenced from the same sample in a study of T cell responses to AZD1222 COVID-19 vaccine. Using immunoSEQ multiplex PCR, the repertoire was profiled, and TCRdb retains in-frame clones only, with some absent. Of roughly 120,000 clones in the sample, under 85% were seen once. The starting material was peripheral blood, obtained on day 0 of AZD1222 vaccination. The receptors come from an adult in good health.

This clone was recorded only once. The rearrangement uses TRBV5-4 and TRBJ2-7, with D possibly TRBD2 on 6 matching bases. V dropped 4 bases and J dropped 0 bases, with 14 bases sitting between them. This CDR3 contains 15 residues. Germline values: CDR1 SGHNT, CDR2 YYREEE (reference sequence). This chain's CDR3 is CASSPATRNSYEQYF. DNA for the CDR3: TGTGCCAGCAGCCCGGCGACTAGGAACTCCTACGAGCAGTACTTC. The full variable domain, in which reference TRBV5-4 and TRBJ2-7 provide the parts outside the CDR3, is ETGVTQSPTHLIKTRGQQVTLRCSSQSGHNTVSWYQQALGQGPQFIFQYYREEENGRGNFPPRFSGLQFPNYSSELNVNALELDDSALYLCASSPATRNSYEQYFGPGTRLTVT.

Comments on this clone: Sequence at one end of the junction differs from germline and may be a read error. In DNA, the CDR3 is TGTGCCAGCAGCCTAACCCGGGGGGGTGCGGCATACAATGAGCAGTTCTTC. Its translation is CASSLTRGGAAYNEQFF. The V and J genes are TRBV7-3 and TRBJ2-1, with TRBD2 matching over 8 bases. The CDR3 sequence is 17 residues long. Germline lookup yields CDR1 SGHTA and CDR2 FQGTGA.

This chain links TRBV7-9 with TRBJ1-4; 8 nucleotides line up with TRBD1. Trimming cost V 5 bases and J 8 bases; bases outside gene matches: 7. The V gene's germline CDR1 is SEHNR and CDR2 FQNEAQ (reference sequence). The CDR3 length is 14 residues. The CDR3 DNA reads TGTGCCAGCAGCCTTGACAGGGGAGGGGAAAAACTGTTTTTT. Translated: CASSLDRGGEKLFF.

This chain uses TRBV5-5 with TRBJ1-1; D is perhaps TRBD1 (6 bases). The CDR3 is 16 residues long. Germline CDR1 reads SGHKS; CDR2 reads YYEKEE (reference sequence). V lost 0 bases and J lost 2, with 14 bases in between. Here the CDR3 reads CASSLGDTRINTEAFF. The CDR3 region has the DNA TGTGCCAGCAGCTTGGGGGACACCAGAATAAACACTGAAGCTTTCTTT.

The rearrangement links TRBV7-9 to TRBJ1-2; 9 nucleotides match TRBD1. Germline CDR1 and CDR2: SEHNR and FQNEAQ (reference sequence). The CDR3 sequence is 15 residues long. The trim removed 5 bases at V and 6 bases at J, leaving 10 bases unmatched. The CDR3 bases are TGTGCCAGCAGCCTAGACACAGGGGGCGCGAATGGCTACACCTTC. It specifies CASSLDTGGANGYTF.

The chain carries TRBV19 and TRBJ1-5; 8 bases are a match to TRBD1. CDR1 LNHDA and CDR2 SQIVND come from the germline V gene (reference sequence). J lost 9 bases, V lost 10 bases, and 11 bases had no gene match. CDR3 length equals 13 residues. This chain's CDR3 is CATGGQAGGPQHF. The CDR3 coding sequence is TGTGCCACCGGGGGACAGGCCGGGGGGCCCCAGCATTTT. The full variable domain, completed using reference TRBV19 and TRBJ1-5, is DGGITQSPKYLFRKEGQNVTLSCEQNLNHDAMYWYRQDPGQGLRLIYYSQIVNDFQKGDIAEGYSVSREKKESFPLTVTSAQKNPTAFYLCATGGQAGGPQHFGDGTRLSIL.

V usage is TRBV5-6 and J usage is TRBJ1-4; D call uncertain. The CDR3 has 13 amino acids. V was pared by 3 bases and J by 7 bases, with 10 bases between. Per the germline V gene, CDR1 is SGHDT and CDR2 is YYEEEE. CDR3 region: CASSSLYLEKLFF. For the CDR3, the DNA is TGTGCCAGCAGCTCGCTTTACCTTGAAAAACTGTTTTTT.

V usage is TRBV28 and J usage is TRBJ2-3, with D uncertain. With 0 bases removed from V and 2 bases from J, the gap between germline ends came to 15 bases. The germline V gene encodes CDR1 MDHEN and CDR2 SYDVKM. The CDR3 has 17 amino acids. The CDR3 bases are TGTGCCAGCAGTTTATGGGGCAGGCGAACAGTCACAGATACGCAGTATTTT. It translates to CASSLWGRRTVTDTQYF.

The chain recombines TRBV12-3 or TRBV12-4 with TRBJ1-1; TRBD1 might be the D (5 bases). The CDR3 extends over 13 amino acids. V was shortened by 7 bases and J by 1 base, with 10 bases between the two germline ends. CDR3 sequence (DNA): TGTGCCAGCACTCCGACAGAGAACACTGAAGCTTTCTTT. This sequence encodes CASTPTENTEAFF.

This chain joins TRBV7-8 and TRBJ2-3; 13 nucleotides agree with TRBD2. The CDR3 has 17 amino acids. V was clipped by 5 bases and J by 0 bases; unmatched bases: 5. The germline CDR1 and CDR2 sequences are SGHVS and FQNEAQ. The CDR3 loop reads CASSLGLAGASTDTQYF. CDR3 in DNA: TGTGCCAGCAGCCTCGGACTAGCGGGGGCTAGCACAGATACGCAGTATTTT.

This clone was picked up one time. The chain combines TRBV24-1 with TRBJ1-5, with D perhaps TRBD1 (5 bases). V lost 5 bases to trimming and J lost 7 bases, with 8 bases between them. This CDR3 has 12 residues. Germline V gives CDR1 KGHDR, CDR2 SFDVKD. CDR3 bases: TGTGCCACCAGTGCCAAGGGGCAGCCCCAGCATTTT. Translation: CATSAKGQPQHF.

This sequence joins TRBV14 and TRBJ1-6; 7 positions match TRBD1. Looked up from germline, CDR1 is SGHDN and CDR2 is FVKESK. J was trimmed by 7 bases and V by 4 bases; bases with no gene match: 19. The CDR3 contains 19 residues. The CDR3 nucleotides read TGTGCCAGCAGCCCCCGGGGCGCCTCGCGGACAGGCGAAAATTCACCCCTCCACTTT. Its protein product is CASSPRGASRTGENSPLHF. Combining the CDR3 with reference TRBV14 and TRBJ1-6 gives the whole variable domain EAGVTQFPSHSVIEKGQTVTLRCDPISGHDNLYWYRRVMGKEIKFLLHFVKESKQDESGMPNNRFLAERTGGTYSTLKVQPAELEDSGVYFCASSPRGASRTGENSPLHFGNGTRLTVT.

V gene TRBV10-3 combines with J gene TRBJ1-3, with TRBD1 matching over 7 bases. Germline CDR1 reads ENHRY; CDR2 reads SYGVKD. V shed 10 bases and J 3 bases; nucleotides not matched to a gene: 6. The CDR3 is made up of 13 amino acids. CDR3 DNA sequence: TGTGCCAGCAGCCGGGACAGTGGAAACACCATATATTTT. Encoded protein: CASSRDSGNTIYF.

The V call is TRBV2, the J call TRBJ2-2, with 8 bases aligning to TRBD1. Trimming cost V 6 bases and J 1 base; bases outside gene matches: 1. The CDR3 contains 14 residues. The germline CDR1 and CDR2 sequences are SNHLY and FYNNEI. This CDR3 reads CASRGTGNTGELFF. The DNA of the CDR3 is TGTGCCAGCAGGGGGACAGGGAACACCGGGGAGCTGTTTTTT.

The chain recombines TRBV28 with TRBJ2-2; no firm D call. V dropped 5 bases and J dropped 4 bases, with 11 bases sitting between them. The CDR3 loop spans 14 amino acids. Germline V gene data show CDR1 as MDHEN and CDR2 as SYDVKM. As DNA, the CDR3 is TGTGCCAGCAGTCTCCCGGTAGGCACCGGGGAGCTGTTTTTT. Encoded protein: CASSLPVGTGELFF.

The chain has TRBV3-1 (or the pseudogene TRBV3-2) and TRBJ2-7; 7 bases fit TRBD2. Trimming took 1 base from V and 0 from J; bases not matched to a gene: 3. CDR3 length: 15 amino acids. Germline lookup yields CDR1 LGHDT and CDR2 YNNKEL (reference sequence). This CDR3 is CASSQASGGSYEQYF. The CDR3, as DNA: TGTGCCAGCAGCCAAGCTTCGGGGGGCTCCTACGAGCAGTACTTC.

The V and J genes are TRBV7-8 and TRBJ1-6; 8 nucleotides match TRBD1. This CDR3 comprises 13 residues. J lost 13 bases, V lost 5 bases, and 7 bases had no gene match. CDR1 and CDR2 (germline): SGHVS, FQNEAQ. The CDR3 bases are TGTGCCAGCAGCCGAGGACAGGGCGGTCCCCTCCACTTT. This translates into CASSRGQGGPLHF.

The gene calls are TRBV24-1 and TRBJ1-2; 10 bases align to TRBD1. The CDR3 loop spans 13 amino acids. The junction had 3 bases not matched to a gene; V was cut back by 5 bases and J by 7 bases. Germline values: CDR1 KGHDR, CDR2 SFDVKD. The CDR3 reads CATSGQGAVGYTF. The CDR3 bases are TGTGCCACCAGTGGACAGGGGGCGGTTGGCTACACCTTC.

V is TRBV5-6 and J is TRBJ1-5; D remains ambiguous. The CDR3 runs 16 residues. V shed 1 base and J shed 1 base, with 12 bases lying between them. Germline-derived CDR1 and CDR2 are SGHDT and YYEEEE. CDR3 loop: CASSLFRAGSNQPQHF. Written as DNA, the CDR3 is TGTGCCAGCAGCTTGTTTCGTGCGGGGAGCAATCAGCCCCAGCATTTT.

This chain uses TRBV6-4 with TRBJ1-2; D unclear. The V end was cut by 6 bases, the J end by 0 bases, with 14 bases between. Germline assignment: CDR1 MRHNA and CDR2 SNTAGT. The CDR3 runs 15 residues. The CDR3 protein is CASSGAADTNYGYTF. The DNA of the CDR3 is TGTGCCAGCAGCGGAGCAGCTGATACTAACTATGGCTACACCTTC.

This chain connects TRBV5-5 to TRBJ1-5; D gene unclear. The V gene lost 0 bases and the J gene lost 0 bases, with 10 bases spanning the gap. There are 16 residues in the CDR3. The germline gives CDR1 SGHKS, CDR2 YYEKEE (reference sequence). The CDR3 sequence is CASSLGVRGSNQPQHF. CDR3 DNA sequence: TGTGCCAGCAGCTTGGGTGTCCGGGGTAGCAATCAGCCCCAGCATTTT. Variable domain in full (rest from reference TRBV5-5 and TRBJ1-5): DAGVTQSPTHLIKTRGQQVTLRCSPISGHKSVSWYQQVLGQGPQFIFQYYEKEERGRGNFPDRFSARQFPNYSSELNVNALLLGDSALYLCASSLGVRGSNQPQHFGDGTRLSIL.

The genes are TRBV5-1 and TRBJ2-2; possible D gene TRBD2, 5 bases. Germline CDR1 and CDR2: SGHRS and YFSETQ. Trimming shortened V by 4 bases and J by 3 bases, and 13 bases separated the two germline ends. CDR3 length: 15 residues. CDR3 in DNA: TGCGCCAGCAGCCTGGACCGAGGGTACACCGGGGAGCTGTTTTTT. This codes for CASSLDRGYTGELFF. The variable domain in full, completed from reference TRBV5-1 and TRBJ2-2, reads KAGVTQTPRYLIKTRGQQVTLSCSPISGHRSVSWYQQTPGQGLQFLFEYFSETQRNKGNFPGRFSGRQFSNSRSEMNVSTLELGDSALYLCASSLDRGYTGELFFGEGSRLTVL.

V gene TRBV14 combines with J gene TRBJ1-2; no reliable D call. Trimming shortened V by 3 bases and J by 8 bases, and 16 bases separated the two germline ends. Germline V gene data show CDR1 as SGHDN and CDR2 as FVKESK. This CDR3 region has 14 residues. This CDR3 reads CASSQTHTYGGYTF. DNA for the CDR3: TGTGCCAGCAGCCAGACGCATACATACGGGGGCTACACCTTC.

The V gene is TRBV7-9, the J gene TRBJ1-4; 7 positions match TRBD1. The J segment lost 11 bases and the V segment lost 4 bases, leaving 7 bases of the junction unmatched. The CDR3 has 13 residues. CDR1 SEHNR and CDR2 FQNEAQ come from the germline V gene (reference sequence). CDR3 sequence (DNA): TGTGCCAGCAGCTACGACAGGGCGCGCAAACTGTTTTTT. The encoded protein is CASSYDRARKLFF.

The CDR3 DNA follows: TGTGCCAGCTCACTCCACCGAAGAGACAGGAACACTGAAGCTTTCTTT. Residues: CASSLHRRDRNTEAFF. J is TRBJ1-1 and V is TRBV18, with a weak D call TRBD1 (5 bases). Germline V gene lookup returns CDR1 KGHSH and CDR2 LQKENI. The ends were cut back, 4 bases at V and 1 base at J, with 16 bases in the middle. The CDR3 spans 16 residues.

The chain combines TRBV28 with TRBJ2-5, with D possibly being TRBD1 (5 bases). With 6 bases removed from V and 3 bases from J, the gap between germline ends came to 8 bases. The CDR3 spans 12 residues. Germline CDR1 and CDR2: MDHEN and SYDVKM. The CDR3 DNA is TGTGCCAGCAGCGCAGGGAAAGAGACCCAGTACTTC. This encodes CASSAGKETQYF.

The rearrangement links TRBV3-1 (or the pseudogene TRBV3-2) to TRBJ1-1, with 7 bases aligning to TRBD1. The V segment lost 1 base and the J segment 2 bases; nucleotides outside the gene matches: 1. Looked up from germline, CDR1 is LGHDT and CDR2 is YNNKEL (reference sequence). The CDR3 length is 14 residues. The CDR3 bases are TGTGCCAGCAGCCAAGGACAGGGTAACACTGAAGCTTTCTTT. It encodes CASSQGQGNTEAFF.

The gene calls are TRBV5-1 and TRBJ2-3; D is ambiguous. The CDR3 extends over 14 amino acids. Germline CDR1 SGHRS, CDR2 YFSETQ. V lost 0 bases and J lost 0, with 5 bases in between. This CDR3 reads CASSLVFSTDTQYF. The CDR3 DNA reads TGCGCCAGCAGCTTGGTGTTTAGCACAGATACGCAGTATTTT.